Below, 32 T cell receptor beta chains from the same sample are listed, as sequenced in a study of CD8 T cells in ankylosing spondylitis. What these receptors recognize is not known. TCRdb re-called the 5' RACE reads through MiXCR, storing one row per CDR3 protein. Here the sample spans over 450,000 distinct CDR3 sequences, roughly 13% being singletons. Broader study findings: Made up of fewer than 10 highly homologous variants, a TCR beta motif appeared characteristic of ankylosing spondylitis blood.

The sequencing sample was made of blood, either unsorted or a sorted T cell fraction (not recorded which). The origin of the receptors is a male donor with ankylosing spondylitis.

The rearrangement uses TRBV20-1 and TRBJ2-3; TRBD2 matches 9 bases. This CDR3 comprises 18 residues. Germline V gene data show CDR1 as DFQATT and CDR2 as SNEGSKA (reference sequence). V dropped 6 bases and J dropped 1; count of bases not matched to a gene: 17. CDR3 protein: CSARRPSGKVVGTDTQYF. For the CDR3, the DNA is TGCAGTGCGCGGAGACCTAGCGGGAAGGTGGTAGGCACAGATACGCAGTATTTT.

A few counts support this clonotype. V gene TRBV20-1 combines with J gene TRBJ1-4; TRBD1 is a possible D gene (6 bases). CDR1 and CDR2 from the germline V gene are DFQATT and SNEGSKA (reference sequence). This CDR3 comprises 14 residues. V was clipped by 5 bases and J by 1 base, with 11 bases between them. The CDR3 DNA follows: TGCAGTGCTGGGGGCCCCCAAACTAATGAAAAACTGTTTTTT. Translation gives CSAGGPQTNEKLFF.

The gene calls are TRBV29-1 and TRBJ2-1, with D hard to call. Per germline, CDR1 SQVTM and CDR2 ANQGSEA. The CDR3 runs 13 residues. V was clipped by 5 bases and J by 0 bases, with 8 bases between them. CDR3 residues: CSVYGYSYNEQFF. CDR3 DNA sequence: TGCAGCGTTTATGGGTACTCCTACAATGAGCAGTTCTTC.

The rearrangement links TRBV20-1 to TRBJ1-1; 10 bases align to TRBD1. The CDR3 is 15 amino acids. V lost 3 bases to trimming and J lost 0 bases; unmatched junction nucleotides: 4. Germline lookup yields CDR1 DFQATT and CDR2 SNEGSKA (reference sequence). The CDR3 DNA is TGCAGTGCTAGGGGACAGGGGACCCTGAACACTGAAGCTTTCTTT. The encoded protein is CSARGQGTLNTEAFF.

This clonotype was picked up many times. The rearrangement uses TRBV7-9 and TRBJ2-7, with D unclear. Trimming removed 3 bases from V and 2 bases from J, with 14 bases in between. Germline loops: CDR1 SEHNR, CDR2 FQNEAQ (reference sequence). The CDR3 runs to 15 residues. CDR3 residues: CASSFMWEGAYEQYF. CDR3 bases: TGTGCCAGCAGCTTTATGTGGGAAGGAGCCTACGAGCAGTACTTC.

Comment on this clonotype: A junction end diverges from the germline sequence, so it may reflect a read error. This sequence joins TRBV5-1 and TRBJ1-3, with D unclear. The V gene's germline CDR1 is SGHRS and CDR2 YFSETQ. The CDR3 spans 14 residues. The CDR3 nucleotides are TGCGCCAGCAGCCCGGACCCGGGAGGAAAGACCATATATTTT. This codes for CASSPDPGGKTIYF. The variable domain in full, completed from reference TRBV5-1 and TRBJ1-3, reads KAGVTQTPRYLIKTRGQQVTLSCSPISGHRSVSWYQQTPGQGLQFLFEYFSETQRNKGNFPGRFSGRQFSNSRSEMNVSTLELGDSALYLCASSPDPGGKTIYFGEGSWLTVV.

On this clonotype: The DNA is omitted, as the CDR3 cannot be located on it reliably, and the CDR3 follows TCRdb's listing. The chain couples TRBV5-1 to TRBJ1-1. The CDR3 adds up to 13 amino acids, both ends counted. CDR1 SGHRS and CDR2 YFSETQ come from the germline V gene. CDR3 amino acids: CAVRRAMNTEAFF.

This clonotype has more than one count but fewer than ten. V and J are TRBV24-1 and TRBJ2-7; TRBD1 matches 9 bases. The CDR3 sequence is 12 residues long. V was pared by 5 bases and J by 6 bases, with 1 base of the junction left unmatched. Germline V gene sequence: CDR1 KGHDR, CDR2 SFDVKD. The CDR3 coding sequence is TGTGCCACCAGTGGGGACAGGGCCGAGCAGTACTTC. Protein: CATSGDRAEQYF.

The chain joins TRBV20-1 to TRBJ1-5, with TRBD1 identical over 10 bases. Germline CDR1 DFQATT, CDR2 SNEGSKA (reference sequence). V lost 6 bases and J lost 10; bases outside the gene matches: 9. This CDR3 is 13 amino acids long. The DNA for the CDR3 is TGCAGTGCCAGGGGGACAGGGGTAATTCCCCAGCATTTT. Its translation: CSARGTGVIPQHF.

This clonotype was detected a few times. The V gene is TRBV20-1, the J gene TRBJ2-7; D not certain. The CDR3 has 11 residues. V lost 2 bases and J lost 3, with 5 bases in between. In germline, CDR1 is DFQATT, CDR2 SNEGSKA (reference sequence). CDR3 loop: CSARFIYEQYF. The CDR3 nucleotides are TGCAGTGCTAGATTCATCTACGAGCAGTACTTC.

This clonotype has only a few counts. DNA for the CDR3: TGTGCCAGCAGCTCACTCAGGGGCCAAGAGACCCAGTACTTC. Residues: CASSSLRGQETQYF. The V and J genes are TRBV7-9 and TRBJ2-5, with a weak D call TRBD1 (6 bases). Germline CDR1 SEHNR, CDR2 FQNEAQ (reference sequence). Between the trimmed V and J ends, which lost 4 bases and 1 base, there was a span of 10 bases. The length of the CDR3 is 14 residues.

The chain is built from TRBV6-5 and TRBJ1-4; no definite D call. CDR3 length: 17 amino acids. V was pared by 3 bases and J by 7 bases, with 21 bases between. Germline loops: CDR1 MNHEY, CDR2 SVGAGI. Written as DNA, the CDR3 is TGTGCCAGCAGTTATTCTGTGTTGGGCAGACTGCTTGAAAAACTGTTTTTT. Protein sequence: CASSYSVLGRLLEKLFF.

The chain carries TRBV18 and TRBJ2-5; 7 bases align to TRBD2. V trimming: 0 bases; J trimming: 3 bases; junction bases outside the gene matches: 4. Per the germline V gene, CDR1 is KGHSH and CDR2 is LQKENI. This CDR3 has 15 amino acids. CDR3 in amino acids: CASSPPGGIEETQYF. As DNA, the CDR3 is TGTGCCAGCTCACCACCGGGAGGGATCGAAGAGACCCAGTACTTC.

Only a few counts were recorded for this clonotype. The chain recombines TRBV12-3 or TRBV12-4 with TRBJ2-7, with a tentative D call TRBD2 (6 bases). Between the trimmed V and J ends, which lost 5 bases and 6 bases, there was a span of 17 bases. There are 14 residues in the CDR3. The CDR3 DNA reads TGTGCCAGCAGTCCGGGAGTAACGAACGGCGAGCAGTACTTC. Its protein is CASSPGVTNGEQYF.

The CDR3 sequence is CASSWGTLKNIQYF. For the CDR3, the DNA is TGTGCCAGCAGTTGGGGGACCCTCAAAAACATTCAGTACTTC. The chain carries TRBV12-3 or TRBV12-4 and TRBJ2-4; D is possibly TRBD1 or TRBD2 (5 bases each). V was pared by 4 bases and J by 3 bases, with 10 bases between. This CDR3 has 14 residues.

The J gene is TRBJ2-1, the V gene TRBV30; 11 positions agree with TRBD2. CDR1 is GTSNPN and CDR2 is SVGIG in the germline V gene (reference sequence). Losses at the gene ends were 2 bases for V and 9 bases for J; bases not matched to a gene: 12. The CDR3 runs to 16 residues. The CDR3 spells CAWSQELAGAFGEQFF. DNA for the CDR3: TGTGCCTGGAGTCAGGAACTAGCGGGAGCATTTGGTGAGCAGTTCTTC.

V gene TRBV12-3 or TRBV12-4 combines with J gene TRBJ2-1, with 8 bases that match TRBD2. The CDR3 is made up of 15 amino acids. V shed 5 bases, J shed 6 bases, and the junction held 9 bases outside the gene matches. CDR3 nucleotides: TGTGCCAGCAGTCGGGCGGGAGGCCGGGGCAATGAGCAGTTCTTC. This translates into CASSRAGGRGNEQFF.

Many counts were recorded for this clonotype. The rearrangement links TRBV10-3 to TRBJ2-2; no firm D call. Germline values: CDR1 ENHRY, CDR2 SYGVKD. V lost 11 bases to trimming and J lost 0 bases, with 7 bases between them. This CDR3 has 12 amino acids. CDR3 DNA: TGTGCCTCGACCCCGAACACCGGGGAGCTGTTTTTT. Protein: CASTPNTGELFF.

The table lists this clonotype with many counts. CDR3 protein: CASREDRGGTYEQYF. The CDR3 nucleotides read TGTGCCAGCAGAGAAGACAGGGGTGGAACCTACGAGCAGTACTTC. The chain is built from TRBV25-1 and TRBJ2-7, with 8 bases that match TRBD1. The ends lost 6 bases at V and 2 bases at J; junction bases unmatched: 9. Germline CDR1 reads MGHDK; CDR2 reads SYGVNS. The CDR3 contains 15 residues.

This chain uses TRBV12-3 or TRBV12-4 with TRBJ1-6; 8 bases agree with TRBD1. J was trimmed by 4 bases and V by 5 bases; bases with no gene match: 4. This CDR3 region has 15 residues. The CDR3 loop is CASSMTGAYNSPLHF. Written as DNA, the CDR3 is TGTGCCAGCAGTATGACAGGGGCGTATAATTCACCCCTCCACTTT.

The chain recombines TRBV12-3 or TRBV12-4 with TRBJ1-2; D may be TRBD1 (6 bases). The CDR3 spans 13 residues. The germline V and J ends were trimmed by 5 bases and 5 bases, with 12 bases remaining between them. CDR3 in DNA: TGTGCCAGCAGTCCAGGGGAGTGGTATGGCTACACCTTC. This gives the protein CASSPGEWYGYTF.

This clonotype was seen ten or more times. This chain links TRBV12-3 or TRBV12-4 with TRBJ1-1, with TRBD1 matching 8 bases. Trimming cost V 6 bases and J 4 bases; bases outside gene matches: 13. The CDR3 runs to 16 residues. The CDR3 DNA sequence: TGTGCCAGCAGGAAGACTCAGGGGGCTCGGGTCACTGAAGCTTTCTTT. Residues: CASRKTQGARVTEAFF.

This chain uses TRBV24-1 with TRBJ2-2; 8 positions agree with TRBD2. Germline loops: CDR1 KGHDR, CDR2 SFDVKD. The CDR3 loop spans 17 amino acids. The ends lost 3 bases at V and 5 bases at J; junction bases unmatched: 10. CDR3 sequence reads: CATSDHPRPGGTGELFF. CDR3 coding DNA: TGTGCCACCAGTGATCACCCCCGTCCGGGAGGGACCGGGGAGCTGTTTTTT.

This clonotype has more than one count but fewer than ten. The J gene is TRBJ2-4, the V gene TRBV27, with TRBD1 matching over 8 bases. The CDR3 is 13 residues long. Germline CDR1 and CDR2: MNHEY and SMNVEV (reference sequence). J was trimmed by 7 bases and V by 3 bases; bases with no gene match: 2. The CDR3 DNA is TGTGCCAGCAGTTTCGGACAGGGTAACATTCAGTACTTC. This sequence encodes CASSFGQGNIQYF.

The table lists this clonotype with a few counts. The chain carries TRBV7-8 and TRBJ2-7; no clear D. The CDR3 has 11 amino acids. Germline CDR1 and CDR2: SGHVS and FQNEAQ. The germline V and J ends were trimmed by 5 bases and 6 bases, with 8 bases remaining between them. Written as DNA, the CDR3 is TGTGCCAGCAGCGAAGTTGGCGAGCAGTACTTC. This gives the protein CASSEVGEQYF.

This chain connects TRBV27 to TRBJ2-3; tentative D call: TRBD2 (5 bases). The V gene lost 10 bases and the J gene lost 2 bases, with 19 bases spanning the gap. Germline values: CDR1 MNHEY, CDR2 SMNVEV (reference sequence). The CDR3 is made up of 15 amino acids. The CDR3 here is CATMLGGMATDTQYF. DNA for the CDR3: TGTGCCACCATGCTCGGAGGAATGGCCACAGATACGCAGTATTTT.

There are many counts of this clonotype. The V call is TRBV10-2, the J call TRBJ2-1; no firm D call. The CDR3 is made up of 11 amino acids. The V and J ends lost 8 bases and 2 bases respectively, with 4 bases between them. The V gene's germline CDR1 is WSHSY and CDR2 SAAADI. CDR3 bases: TGCGCCAGCCTAGCCTACAATGAGCAGTTCTTC. Translating it yields CASLAYNEQFF.

This clonotype was found a few times. The rearrangement uses TRBV6-4 and TRBJ2-2; D gene ambiguous. CDR1 and CDR2 (germline): MRHNA, SNTAGT. The CDR3 is made up of 14 amino acids. V gave up 0 bases and J gave up 3 bases, with 5 bases separating them. CDR3 DNA: TGTGCCAGCAGTGACTCTTTCGACACCGGGGAGCTGTTTTTT. Amino acid sequence: CASSDSFDTGELFF.

This clonotype occurred many times. This rearrangement joins TRBV9 to TRBJ1-1; a possible D gene is TRBD1 (6 bases). Per germline, CDR1 SGDLS and CDR2 YYNGEE. This CDR3 contains 17 residues. Between the trimmed V and J ends, which lost 0 bases and 0 bases, there was a span of 15 bases. CDR3 sequence reads: CASSVGSTGTMNTEAFF. CDR3 nucleotide sequence: TGTGCCAGCAGCGTAGGATCCACCGGGACAATGAACACTGAAGCTTTCTTT.

The chain is built from TRBV14 and TRBJ2-5; 7 bases map to TRBD1. With 6 bases clipped from V and 5 bases from J, the junction kept 9 bases outside the gene matches. The germline V gene has CDR1 SGHDN and CDR2 FVKESK. The CDR3 is 14 amino acids. The CDR3 here is CASRRSTGRETQYF. Here the CDR3 DNA reads TGTGCCAGCAGACGATCGACAGGGCGGGAGACCCAGTACTTC.

This clonotype came up a few times. The chain joins TRBV27 to TRBJ2-3; TRBD1 is a possible D gene (6 bases). The CDR3 extends over 11 amino acids. CDR1 is MNHEY and CDR2 is SMNVEV in the germline V gene (reference sequence). V was shortened by 8 bases and J by 12 bases, with 15 bases between the two germline ends. The CDR3 here is CASRNRVSQYF. The CDR3 nucleotides are TGTGCCAGCCGAAACAGGGTCTCCCAGTATTTT.

The DNA of the CDR3 is TGTGCCAGCAGCTTCGGGGGAGGGGGCACTGAAGCTTTCTTT. It specifies CASSFGGGGTEAFF. The V call is TRBV7-2, the J call TRBJ1-1, with D perhaps TRBD1 (6 bases). The CDR3 loop spans 14 amino acids. Trimming left V 3 bases short and J 4 bases short, with 12 bases between. Germline CDR1 is SGHTA and CDR2 is FQGNSA.